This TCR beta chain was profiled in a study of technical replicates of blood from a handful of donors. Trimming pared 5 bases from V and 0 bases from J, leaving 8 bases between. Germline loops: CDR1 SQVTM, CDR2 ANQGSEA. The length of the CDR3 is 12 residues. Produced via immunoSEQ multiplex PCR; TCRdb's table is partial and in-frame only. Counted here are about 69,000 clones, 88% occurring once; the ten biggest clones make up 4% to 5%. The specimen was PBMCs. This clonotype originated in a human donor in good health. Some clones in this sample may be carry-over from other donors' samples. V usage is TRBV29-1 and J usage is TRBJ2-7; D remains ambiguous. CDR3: CSVFSTSYEQYF. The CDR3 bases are TGCAGCGTTTTCTCTACCTCCTACGAGCAGTACTTC.